This entry is about one T cell receptor beta chain. The antigen remains unidentified. What the library attached to individual cDNA molecules were unique molecular identifiers. Under the authors' procedure: Sample TCR totals centred on a median of approximately 96,000, ranging about 20,000 to 750,000. TCRdb analysed the 5' RACE reads with MiXCR anew, one entry per CDR3 protein. These V and J calls originate from TCRdb's pipeline instead of the authors' own analysis. The sample comprises over 70,000 distinct CDR3 sequences, approximately 16% of which are singletons, and nearly 7% rests with the top ten. The data were taken from a study of human T cells and chemical hapten exposure. The overall study: Largely, small differences in pooled library volume made per-sample TCR yields vary. General observations from the study: Unchanged with DPC sensitization were TCRs above 1 in 1000 frequency.

The study extracted total RNA from unfractionated whole blood. This CDR3 is built from 12 residues. V shed 6 bases and J shed 8 bases, with 15 bases lying between them. The germline CDR1 and CDR2 sequences are SQVTM and ANQGSEA. The gene calls are TRBV29-1 and TRBJ2-3; no clear D gene. This clonotype originated in a female donor in good health. CDR3 sequence: CSVPLRAGTQYF. The CDR3 nucleotides read TGCAGCGTCCCGTTGAGAGCTGGTACGCAGTATTTT.